This TCR beta chain was recovered during a study of OX40 agonist ivuxolimab in advanced cancers. V gave up 3 bases and J gave up 0 bases, with 12 bases separating them. The germline V gene has CDR1 SGHRS and CDR2 YFSETQ. The CDR3 covers 16 residues. Measured with immunoSEQ multiplex PCR; TCRdb has only the in-frame clones, and not every one. The sample records about 42,000 clones, less than 90% being singletons. V gene TRBV5-1 combines with J gene TRBJ2-2; no reliable D call. The sequence was collected from an adult with an advanced solid tumor such as melanoma, head and neck, liver or kidney cancer. This specimen consisted of CD4+ or CD8+ T cells sorted from blood, obtained in a trial of the OX40 agonist ivuxolimab. As DNA, the CDR3 is TGCGCCAGCAGCTCCCGTGAGGCACCGAACACCGGGGAGCTGTTTTTT. Residues: CASSSREAPNTGELFF. The variable domain in full, with the rest retrieved from reference TRBV5-1 and TRBJ2-2, is KAGVTQTPRYLIKTRGQQVTLSCSPISGHRSVSWYQQTPGQGLQFLFEYFSETQRNKGNFPGRFSGRQFSNSRSEMNVSTLELGDSALYLCASSSREAPNTGELFFGEGSRLTVL.